The entry below describes one T cell receptor (beta chain). The CDR3 is 17 amino acids. Method: immunoSEQ multiplex PCR; TCRdb's copy keeps in-frame clones and lacks some. The sample yields under 110,000 clones, approximately 92% seen once. The data were taken from a study of T cell changes during pregnancy in multiple sclerosis. This chain uses TRBV1 with TRBJ2-7; TRBD2, as called in the table, went unchecked against the DNA. TRBV1 is designated a pseudogene. Sample: peripheral blood, taken in the second trimester of pregnancy. The sequence was collected from a female donor with multiple sclerosis, enrolled in a pregnancy study. Here the CDR3 DNA reads TGCACCAGCAGCCAAGAAGCGGGAGGGCTCGGATCCTACGAGCAGTACTTC. Its translation: CTSSQEAGGLGSYEQYF.